This T cell receptor beta chain was sequenced for a study of blood T cell repertoires in COVID-19. Study-wide background: Collection of acute and convalescent COVID-19 samples took place in the United States, Italy and Spain.

V was cut by 5 bases and J by 7 bases, with 11 bases left in between. Germline CDR1 is DFQATT and CDR2 is SNEGSKA (reference sequence). This CDR3 has 11 residues. Followed longitudinally, the Seattle patients had been enrolled during active infection. In the original processing: Amplification with reference gene primers provided the estimates of nucleated cell counts. Some clones are missing from TCRdb's copy, which holds only in-frame ones; the method was immunoSEQ multiplex PCR. That table supplies the V and J calls and clone size; D and trimming were determined from the DNA. The table shows over 150,000 clones, with 85% occurring only once.

The J gene is TRBJ1-1, the V gene TRBV20-1, with D possibly matching TRBD1 (6 bases). The TCR originated in an older woman with COVID-19, enrolled during active disease. The sample comprised peripheral blood. The CDR3 DNA reads TGCAGTGCTTCCCGACAGGTTGAAGCTTTCTTT. Residues: CSASRQVEAFF.